This passage covers 21 T cell receptor beta chains from one sample sequenced in a study of blood T cell repertoires in COVID-19. TCRdb's copy holds only in-frame clones and misses some; the assay was immunoSEQ multiplex PCR. This table holds approximately 210,000 clones, around 88% found once. The sequenced sample consisted of PBMCs or T cells enriched from blood (not recorded which). The receptors here all came from a woman in her forties or fifties with acute COVID-19.

This CDR3 reads CATSDFPGRPRRSSRELDEQFF. In DNA, the CDR3 is TGTGCCACCAGTGATTTTCCGGGACGGCCCAGGCGTTCTTCGCGGGAGCTGGATGAGCAGTTCTTC. The chain couples TRBV24-1 to TRBJ2-1; TRBD2 agrees at 7 bases. The V gene end was trimmed by 1 base and the J gene end by 8 bases; junction bases not matched to a gene: 28. Germline CDR1 and CDR2: KGHDR and SFDVKD. The CDR3 sequence is 22 residues long.

The chain carries TRBV2 and TRBJ1-1; TRBD1 matches at 8 bases. J lost 7 bases, V lost 6 bases, and 13 bases had no gene match. This CDR3 is built from 15 residues. CDR1 SNHLY and CDR2 FYNNEI come from the germline V gene. The CDR3 loop reads CASRSPDRVIGEAFF. Here the CDR3 DNA reads TGTGCCAGCAGATCTCCGGACAGGGTGATCGGTGAAGCTTTCTTT.

The chain combines TRBV7-9 with TRBJ2-3; D remains unclear. Germline values: CDR1 SEHNR, CDR2 FQNEAQ (reference sequence). CDR3 size: 12 residues. The ends were cut back, 5 bases at V and 0 bases at J, with 3 bases in the middle. CDR3 in amino acids: CASSPSTDTQYF. The CDR3 DNA follows: TGTGCCAGCAGCCCGAGCACAGATACGCAGTATTTT.

The CDR3 region is CASSLGTGRADTQYF. Written as DNA, the CDR3 is TGTGCCAGCAGCTTGGGGACAGGGAGGGCAGATACGCAGTATTTT. The rearrangement uses TRBV5-4 and TRBJ2-3; maybe TRBD1 (8 bases). Germline CDR1 is SGHNT and CDR2 is YYREEE (reference sequence). V was cut by 0 bases and J by 4 bases, with 12 bases left in between. CDR3 length: 15 residues. The variable domain in full, completed from reference TRBV5-4 and TRBJ2-3, reads ETGVTQSPTHLIKTRGQQVTLRCSSQSGHNTVSWYQQALGQGPQFIFQYYREEENGRGNFPPRFSGLQFPNYSSELNVNALELDDSALYLCASSLGTGRADTQYFGPGTRLTVL.

This chain joins TRBV15 and TRBJ2-7; possible D gene TRBD1, 6 bases. The germline CDR1 and CDR2 sequences are LNHNV and YYDKDF (reference sequence). CDR3 length equals 15 residues. The V end was cut by 0 bases, the J end by 5 bases, with 14 bases between. This CDR3 reads CATSRDQQGTHEQYF. Here the CDR3 DNA reads TGTGCCACCAGCAGAGATCAACAGGGTACCCACGAGCAGTACTTC.

V is TRBV7-9 and J is TRBJ1-1; the D gene is possibly TRBD1 (6 bases). The CDR3 runs 14 residues. Trimming pared 4 bases from V and 1 base from J, leaving 10 bases between. Germline CDR1 is SEHNR and CDR2 is FQNEAQ (reference sequence). Written as DNA, the CDR3 is TGTGCCAGCAGCTCACTACAGGGGAACACTGAAGCTTTCTTT. This translates into CASSSLQGNTEAFF.

V usage is TRBV5-4 and J usage is TRBJ2-1, with TRBD1 matching over 9 bases. J was trimmed by 10 bases and V by 9 bases; bases with no gene match: 11. CDR3 length: 13 residues. Germline V gene sequence: CDR1 SGHNT, CDR2 YYREEE (reference sequence). The CDR3 DNA reads TGTGCCACCGGGGACAGGGCGCGGAGGGAGCAGTTCTTC. Translation gives CATGDRARREQFF.

The chain links TRBV3-1 (or the pseudogene TRBV3-2) to TRBJ2-1; D might be TRBD1 (5 bases). The length of the CDR3 is 12 residues. The germline V and J ends were trimmed by 5 bases and 10 bases, with 12 bases remaining between them. Looked up from germline, CDR1 is LGHDT and CDR2 is YNNKEL (reference sequence). Here the CDR3 reads CASSTLGVEQFF. CDR3 nucleotides: TGTGCCAGCAGCACGTTAGGGGTAGAGCAGTTCTTC.

The rearrangement links TRBV11-2 to TRBJ2-7; 7 nucleotides align to TRBD2. Per germline, CDR1 SGHAT and CDR2 FQNNGV. The CDR3 spans 15 residues. J lost 5 bases, V lost 2 bases, and 9 bases had no gene match. CDR3: CASSLIPSGTDEQYF. Here the CDR3 DNA reads TGTGCCAGCAGCTTAATTCCTAGCGGTACTGACGAGCAGTACTTC.

The chain couples TRBV9 to TRBJ2-5, with D perhaps matching TRBD2 (6 bases). The germline CDR1 and CDR2 sequences are SGDLS and YYNGEE. This CDR3 has 15 residues. Trimming took off 4 bases at V and 4 bases at J, with 17 bases between the two ends. CDR3 in amino acids: CASSPLHGGTETQYF. Here the CDR3 DNA reads TGTGCCAGCAGCCCCTTGCACGGCGGGACAGAGACCCAGTACTTC.

This clone was recorded at least ten times. V and J are TRBV2 and TRBJ2-3; D unclear. This CDR3 comprises 13 residues. From germline, CDR1 is SNHLY and CDR2 FYNNEI. V was pared by 6 bases and J by 3 bases, with 10 bases between. For the CDR3, the DNA is TGTGCCAGCAGGGCCCAAATAACAGATACGCAGTATTTT. This sequence encodes CASRAQITDTQYF.

The rearrangement uses TRBV5-8 and TRBJ1-2; 7 bases fit TRBD1. Germline V gene sequence: CDR1 SGHTS, CDR2 YDEGEE. Trimming took 2 bases from V and 1 from J; bases not matched to a gene: 5. The CDR3 loop spans 15 amino acids. CDR3 bases: TGTGCCAGCAGCTTTCGGACAGGTATTAACTATGGCTACACCTTC. This codes for CASSFRTGINYGYTF.

This chain connects TRBV5-1 to TRBJ1-5; 8 nucleotides line up with TRBD1. The CDR3 sequence is 15 residues long. Germline V gene data show CDR1 as SGHRS and CDR2 as YFSETQ. Trimming at V came to 4 bases and at J to 7 bases, leaving 10 bases not matched to a gene. CDR3 sequence: CASSLHGQGGQPQHF. Here the CDR3 DNA reads TGCGCCAGCAGCCTACACGGACAGGGAGGACAGCCCCAGCATTTT. The full variable domain, completed using reference TRBV5-1 and TRBJ1-5, is KAGVTQTPRYLIKTRGQQVTLSCSPISGHRSVSWYQQTPGQGLQFLFEYFSETQRNKGNFPGRFSGRQFSNSRSEMNVSTLELGDSALYLCASSLHGQGGQPQHFGDGTRLSIL.

This chain uses TRBV19 with TRBJ1-3; the D is unclear. V dropped 5 bases and J dropped 0 bases, with 8 bases sitting between them. This CDR3 is 14 amino acids long. In germline, CDR1 is LNHDA, CDR2 SQIVND (reference sequence). CDR3 protein: CASSPRDSGNTIYF. CDR3 coding DNA: TGTGCCAGTAGTCCACGGGACTCTGGAAACACCATATATTTT.

This chain uses TRBV10-3 with TRBJ2-3, with 7 positions matching TRBD2. The J segment lost 2 bases and the V segment lost 6 bases, leaving 8 bases of the junction unmatched. CDR1 is ENHRY and CDR2 is SYGVKD in the germline V gene. CDR3 size: 15 residues. CDR3 in amino acids: CAIRPTQRDTDTQYF. The CDR3 bases are TGTGCCATCAGGCCGACCCAGCGGGACACAGATACGCAGTATTTT.

Worth noting for this clone: This specimen includes other DNA sequences encoding the same CDR3. This rearrangement joins TRBV12-3 or TRBV12-4 to TRBJ1-2; D is unclear. The CDR3 is 11 amino acids. Trimming pared 3 bases from V and 11 bases from J, leaving 10 bases between. CDR3 residues: CASSLGAGYTF. The DNA of the CDR3 is TGTGCCAGCAGTTTGGGCGCGGGATACACCTTC.

This clone was counted once. This chain joins TRBV19 and TRBJ1-4; TRBD1 is a possible D gene (5 bases). V lost 7 bases and J 0 bases, leaving 15 bases between the germline ends. CDR1 is LNHDA, CDR2 SQIVND, per germline (reference sequence). This CDR3 has 16 amino acids. DNA of the CDR3: TGTGCCAGTATCCGGGCGGGGACCGCAACTAATGAAAAACTGTTTTTT. It encodes CASIRAGTATNEKLFF. Together with reference TRBV19 and TRBJ1-4, the CDR3 gives the full variable domain: DGGITQSPKYLFRKEGQNVTLSCEQNLNHDAMYWYRQDPGQGLRLIYYSQIVNDFQKGDIAEGYSVSREKKESFPLTVTSAQKNPTAFYLCASIRAGTATNEKLFFGSGTQLSVL.

This chain joins TRBV6-5 and TRBJ2-5; TRBD2 aligns across 11 bases. Trimming took 5 bases from V and 14 from J; bases not matched to a gene: 10. This CDR3 region has 13 residues. Per the germline V gene, CDR1 is MNHEY and CDR2 is SVGAGI. The CDR3, as DNA: TGTGCCAGCAGTCGGCTAGCGGGAGGTCGGTCTTACTTC. Translating it yields CASSRLAGGRSYF.

The V and J genes are TRBV19 and TRBJ1-1; tentative D call: TRBD1 (5 bases). Trimming took 6 bases from V and 0 from J, leaving 20 bases between them. The CDR3 spans 17 residues. In germline, CDR1 is LNHDA, CDR2 SQIVND (reference sequence). In DNA form, the CDR3 reads TGTGCCAGTAGCCCGCCACCCCAGGGAGGCATGAACACTGAAGCTTTCTTT. Residues: CASSPPPQGGMNTEAFF.

Only a few counts were recorded for this clone. The chain uses TRBV29-1 and TRBJ2-7, with D possibly matching TRBD2 (6 bases). Germline loops: CDR1 SQVTM, CDR2 ANQGSEA. The CDR3 totals 16 residues. The V end lost 6 bases, the J end lost 0 bases, and 21 bases lay between the germline ends. CDR3 sequence (DNA): TGCAGCGTACGTGGAAGGCGACGGCGGGACTCCTACGAGCAGTACTTC. It yields the protein CSVRGRRRRDSYEQYF.

The rearrangement joins TRBV29-1 to TRBJ1-6; D unclear. The CDR3 length is 13 residues. V was shortened by 6 bases and J by 4 bases, with 10 bases between the two germline ends. Germline lookup yields CDR1 SQVTM and CDR2 ANQGSEA. Here the CDR3 reads CSVQEGYNSPLHF. The CDR3 DNA reads TGCAGCGTCCAGGAGGGTTATAATTCACCCCTCCACTTT. Filled out from reference TRBV29-1 and TRBJ1-6, the complete variable domain reads SAVISQKPSRDICQRGTSLTIQCQVDSQVTMMFWYRQQPGQSLTLIATANQGSEATYESGFVIDKFPISRPNLTFSTLTVSNMSPEDSSIYLCSVQEGYNSPLHFGNGTRLTVT.